The entry below describes one T cell receptor beta chain. Antigen specificity is unknown. The CDR3 spans 13 residues. The germline V gene has CDR1 MDHEN and CDR2 SYDVKM. Deletions cut 4 bases from V and 3 bases from J, with 10 bases between. This entry belongs to a study of Ad26.COV2.S vaccination and SARS-CoV-2 variants. Study-level results: Analyses that measured TCR breadth and depth may have underestimated total T cell responses. Spike-specific TCR breadth in vaccine recipients exceeded that seen in placebo recipients. The breadth of spike-specific CD8+ and CD4+ T cell responses after vaccination was reportedly substantial. Placebo and vaccine recipients had non-spike TCR breadth that was similar.

Treatment reported: around 19 received Ad26.COV2.S at low or high dose, single or two shots; roughly 5 received placebo; per-sample allocation not given. The samples were gathered on day 63 after the first injection of vaccine or placebo. Some clones are missing from TCRdb's copy, which holds only in-frame ones; the method was immunoSEQ multiplex PCR. The table records some 300,000 clones, 70% to 90% of them present only once. The starting material was peripheral blood, obtained in a trial of Ad26.COV2.S vaccine versus placebo. The clonotype was recovered from a person aged 18 to 65 who received the Ad26.COV2.S COVID-19 vaccine or a placebo. This chain connects TRBV28 to TRBJ2-7, with D hard to call. CDR3 DNA: TGTGCCAGCAGTTACCAATTGGACTACGAGCAGTACTTC. It translates to CASSYQLDYEQYF.